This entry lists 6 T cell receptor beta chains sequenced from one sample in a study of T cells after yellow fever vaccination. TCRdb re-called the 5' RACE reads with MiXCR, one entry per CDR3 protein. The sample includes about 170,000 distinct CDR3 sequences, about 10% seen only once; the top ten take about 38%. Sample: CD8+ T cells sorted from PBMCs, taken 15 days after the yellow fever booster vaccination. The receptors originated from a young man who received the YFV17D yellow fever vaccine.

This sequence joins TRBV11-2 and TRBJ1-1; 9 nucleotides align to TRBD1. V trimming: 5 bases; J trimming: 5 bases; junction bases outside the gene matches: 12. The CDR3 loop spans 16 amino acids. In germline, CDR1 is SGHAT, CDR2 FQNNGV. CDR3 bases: TGTGCCAGCAGCCCGAGCCCGGGGACAGGGACTACTGAAGCTTTCTTT. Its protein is CASSPSPGTGTTEAFF.

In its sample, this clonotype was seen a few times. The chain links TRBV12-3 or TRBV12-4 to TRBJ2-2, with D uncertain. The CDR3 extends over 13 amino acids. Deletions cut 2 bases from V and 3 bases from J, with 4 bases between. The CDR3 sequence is CASSLRDTGELFF. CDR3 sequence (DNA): TGTGCCAGCAGTTTACGCGACACCGGGGAGCTGTTTTTT.

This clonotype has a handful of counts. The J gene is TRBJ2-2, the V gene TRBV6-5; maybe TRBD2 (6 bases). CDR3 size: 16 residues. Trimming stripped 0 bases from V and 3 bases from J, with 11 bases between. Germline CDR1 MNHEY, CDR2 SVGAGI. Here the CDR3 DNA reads TGTGCCAGCAGTTACTCGATCGGGGAGGACACCGGGGAGCTGTTTTTT. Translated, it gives CASSYSIGEDTGELFF.

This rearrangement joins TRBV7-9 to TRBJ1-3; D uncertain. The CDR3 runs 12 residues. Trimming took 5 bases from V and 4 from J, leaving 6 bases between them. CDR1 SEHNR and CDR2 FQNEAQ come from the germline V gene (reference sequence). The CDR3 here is CASSAGGNTIYF. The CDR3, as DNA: TGTGCCAGCAGCGCGGGGGGAAACACCATATATTTT.

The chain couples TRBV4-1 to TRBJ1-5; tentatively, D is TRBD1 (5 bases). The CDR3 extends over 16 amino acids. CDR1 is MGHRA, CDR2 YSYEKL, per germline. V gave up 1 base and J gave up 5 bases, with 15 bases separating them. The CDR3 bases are TGCGCCAGCAGCCAAGGTGTATCAGGGCCGTATCAGCCCCAGCATTTT. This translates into CASSQGVSGPYQPQHF.

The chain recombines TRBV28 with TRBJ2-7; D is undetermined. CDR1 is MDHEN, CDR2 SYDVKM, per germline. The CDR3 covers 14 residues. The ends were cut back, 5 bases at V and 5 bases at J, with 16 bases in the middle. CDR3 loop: CASSHPGRAHEQYV. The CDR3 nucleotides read TGTGCCAGCAGTCACCCAGGAAGGGCCCACGAGCAGTACGTC.